Below, 12 T cell receptor beta chains from the same sample are listed, as sequenced in a study of CD8 T cells in ankylosing spondylitis (dated by TCRdb to 2016 to 2017). Study-wide conclusions, independent of this receptor: Blood from ankylosing spondylitis patients appeared to be characterized by a TCR beta motif made up of about 8 highly homologous amino acid variants.

Library prep was done by 5' RACE. The instrument given in TCRdb is Illumina HiSeq 2500. In-frame beta chains were kept once TCRdb had trimmed the public reads at Q25 with fastp and called clones with MiXCR. Duplicate CDR3 protein sequences are folded into a single record with the most common DNA and genes. The sample includes hundreds of thousands of distinct CDR3 sequences, with about 15% observed a single time. The top ten clones comprise under 1.2% of the sample. No antigen has been assigned to these receptors. Sequencing input: blood, either unsorted or a sorted T cell fraction (not recorded which). The receptors were gathered from a male donor with ankylosing spondylitis.

This rearrangement joins TRBV5-1 to TRBJ2-3, with a weak D call TRBD1 (6 bases). Germline CDR1 SGHRS, CDR2 YFSETQ. V was trimmed by 2 bases and J by 0 bases, leaving 10 bases between them. The CDR3 contains 15 residues. The CDR3 here is CASSLVGASTDTQYF. In DNA form, the CDR3 reads TGCGCCAGCAGCTTAGTGGGGGCTAGCACAGATACGCAGTATTTT.

This sequence joins TRBV12-3 or TRBV12-4 and TRBJ1-5; D uncertain. The V end was cut by 8 bases, the J end by 2 bases, with 16 bases between. This CDR3 spans 15 amino acids. In DNA, the CDR3 is TGTGCCAGCCAGAAGGGCCTCGGGGGCAATCAGCCCCAGCATTTT. Residues: CASQKGLGGNQPQHF.

This clonotype was recorded at least ten times. The chain recombines TRBV7-2 with TRBJ1-1; 7 bases fit TRBD1. The ends lost 7 bases at V and 9 bases at J; junction bases unmatched: 8. This CDR3 is 12 amino acids long. The V gene's germline CDR1 is SGHTA and CDR2 FQGNSA. This CDR3 is CASILGQEKAFF. In DNA form, the CDR3 reads TGTGCCAGCATTTTAGGACAGGAGAAAGCTTTCTTT.

This clonotype has a count of ten or more. This chain uses TRBV7-2 with TRBJ2-7; the D gene is possibly TRBD2 (6 bases). Trimming removed 7 bases at V and 3 bases at J, with 19 bases between. CDR3 length equals 15 residues. Germline values: CDR1 SGHTA, CDR2 FQGNSA. CDR3 region: CASTPTGGEFYEQYF. The CDR3 bases are TGTGCCAGCACCCCGACTGGAGGGGAGTTCTACGAGCAGTACTTC.

This clonotype was seen a few times. This sequence joins TRBV20-1 and TRBJ2-7, with 7 bases that match TRBD2. Trimming at V came to 3 bases and at J to 1 base, leaving 12 bases not matched to a gene. CDR3 length equals 16 residues. CDR1 is DFQATT and CDR2 is SNEGSKA in the germline V gene (reference sequence). The CDR3 here is CSARGGSPSGSYEQYF. CDR3 coding DNA: TGCAGTGCTAGGGGCGGCAGTCCTAGCGGTTCCTACGAGCAGTACTTC.

V and J are TRBV5-1 and TRBJ2-7; D unresolved. This CDR3 has 15 amino acids. CDR1 is SGHRS, CDR2 YFSETQ, per germline. Trimming took off 4 bases at V and 0 bases at J, with 14 bases between the two ends. The CDR3 DNA reads TGCGCCAGCAGCCCCCTGGACGGACCCTCCTACGAGCAGTACTTC. It is translated as CASSPLDGPSYEQYF.

This rearrangement joins TRBV5-6 to TRBJ2-7; D call uncertain. With 4 bases removed from V and 6 bases from J, the gap between germline ends came to 17 bases. CDR1 SGHDT and CDR2 YYEEEE come from the germline V gene. The CDR3 covers 14 residues. CDR3 coding DNA: TGTGCCAGCAGCCCTATGGGTTTGGGTGCCGAGCAGTACTTC. Its protein product is CASSPMGLGAEQYF.

This clonotype was recorded a few times. The gene calls are TRBV6-1 and TRBJ1-2; possible D gene TRBD1, 5 bases. The CDR3 is 16 residues long. V dropped 4 bases and J dropped 2 bases, with 17 bases sitting between them. CDR1 and CDR2 from the germline V gene are MNHNS and SASEGT. As DNA, the CDR3 is TGTGCCAGCAGTGCGTTACCGAAGACAGTAAACTATGGCTACACCTTC. Translated: CASSALPKTVNYGYTF.

V usage is TRBV27 and J usage is TRBJ2-1; 13 bases agree with TRBD2. This CDR3 contains 18 residues. Germline V gene sequence: CDR1 MNHEY, CDR2 SMNVEV (reference sequence). J gave up 5 bases and V 5 bases, and 12 bases lay outside the gene matches. The CDR3 bases are TGTGCCAGCAGTCCACCATACGGACTAGCGGGAGCTGACAATGAGCAGTTCTTC. Its protein is CASSPPYGLAGADNEQFF.

This rearrangement joins TRBV30 to TRBJ1-5; maybe TRBD1 (6 bases). Germline V lookup: CDR1 GTSNPN, CDR2 SVGIG (reference sequence). Trimming cost V 1 base and J 6 bases, with 7 bases left between them. The CDR3 consists of 12 residues. CDR3 amino acids: CAWSEGGQPQHF. The CDR3, as DNA: TGTGCCTGGAGTGAGGGGGGTCAGCCCCAGCATTTT.

The V call is TRBV6-1, the J call TRBJ2-7; no clear D. This CDR3 spans 12 amino acids. Trimming cost V 3 bases and J 1 base, with 4 bases left between them. Germline V gene lookup returns CDR1 MNHNS and CDR2 SASEGT. The CDR3, as DNA: TGTGCCAGCAGTGACCCGTCCTACGAGCAGTACTTC. It specifies CASSDPSYEQYF.

This clonotype came up a few times. The chain joins TRBV4-1 to TRBJ1-4; TRBD1 matches at 11 bases. The CDR3 runs to 15 residues. CDR1 is MGHRA and CDR2 is YSYEKL in the germline V gene. After removal of 0 bases from V and 10 bases from J, the junction contained 4 bases not matched to a gene. The CDR3 DNA reads as TGCGCCAGCAGCCAAGAAGGACAGGGGGCGGCAAAACTGTTTTTT. Protein product: CASSQEGQGAAKLFF.